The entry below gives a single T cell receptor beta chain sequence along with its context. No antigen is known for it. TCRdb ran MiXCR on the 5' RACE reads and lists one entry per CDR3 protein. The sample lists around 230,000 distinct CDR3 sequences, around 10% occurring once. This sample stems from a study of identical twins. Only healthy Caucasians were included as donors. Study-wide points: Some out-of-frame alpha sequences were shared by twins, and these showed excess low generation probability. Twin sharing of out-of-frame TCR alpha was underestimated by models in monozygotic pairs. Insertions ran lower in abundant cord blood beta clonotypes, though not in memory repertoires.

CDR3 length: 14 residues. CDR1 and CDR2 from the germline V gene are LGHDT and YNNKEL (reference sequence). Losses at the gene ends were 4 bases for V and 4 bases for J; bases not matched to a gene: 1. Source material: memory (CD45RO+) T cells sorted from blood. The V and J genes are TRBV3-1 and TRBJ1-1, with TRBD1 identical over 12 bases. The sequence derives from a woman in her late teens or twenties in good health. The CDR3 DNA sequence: TGTGCCAGCAGCCGGGGACAGGGGGCCACTGAAGCTTTCTTT. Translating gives CASSRGQGATEAFF. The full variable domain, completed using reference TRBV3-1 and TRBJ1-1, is DTAVSQTPKYLVTQMGNDKSIKCEQNLGHDTMYWYKQDSKKFLKIMFSYNNKELIINETVPNRFSPKSPDKAHLNLHINSLELGDSAVYFCASSRGQGATEAFFGQGTRLTVV.